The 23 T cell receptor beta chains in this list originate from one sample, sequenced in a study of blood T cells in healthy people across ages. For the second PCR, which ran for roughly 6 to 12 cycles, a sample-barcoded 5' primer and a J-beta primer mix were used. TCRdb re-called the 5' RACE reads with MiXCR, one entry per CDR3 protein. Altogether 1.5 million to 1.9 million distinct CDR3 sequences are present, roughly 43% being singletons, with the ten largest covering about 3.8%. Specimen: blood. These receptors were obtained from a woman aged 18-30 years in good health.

CDR3 DNA: TGTGCCAGCAGCAAATTAGCCGGGGGTAGCTACGAGCAGTACTTC. It is translated as CASSKLAGGSYEQYF. J is TRBJ2-7 and V is TRBV9, with D possibly TRBD2 on 6 matching bases. The germline gives CDR1 SGDLS, CDR2 YYNGEE. Trimming took 4 bases from V and 3 from J, leaving 17 bases between them. The CDR3 has 15 residues.

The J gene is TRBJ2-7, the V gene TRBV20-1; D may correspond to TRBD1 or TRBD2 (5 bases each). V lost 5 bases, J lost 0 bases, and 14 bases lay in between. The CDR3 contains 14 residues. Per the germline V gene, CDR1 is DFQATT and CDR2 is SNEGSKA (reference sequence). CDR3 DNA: TGCAGTGCTCTCCGGGACCTAAGCTCCTACGAGCAGTACTTC. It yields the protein CSALRDLSSYEQYF.

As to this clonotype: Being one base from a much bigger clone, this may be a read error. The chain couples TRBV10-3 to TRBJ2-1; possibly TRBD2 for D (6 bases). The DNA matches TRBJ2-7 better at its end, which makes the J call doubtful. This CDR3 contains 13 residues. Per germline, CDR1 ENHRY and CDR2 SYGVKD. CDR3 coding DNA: TGTGCCATCAGTGAGGCGGGATTAAATGAGCAGTACTTC. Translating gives CAISEAGLNEQYF.

This chain's CDR3 is CASSFLTHGYTF. The CDR3 DNA reads TGTGCCAGCAGCTTTCTCACGCATGGCTACACCTTC. This chain joins TRBV11-1 and TRBJ1-2; D gene ambiguous. V was shortened by 3 bases and J by 6 bases, with 8 bases between the two germline ends. From germline, CDR1 is SGHAT and CDR2 FQDESV (reference sequence). There are 12 residues in the CDR3.

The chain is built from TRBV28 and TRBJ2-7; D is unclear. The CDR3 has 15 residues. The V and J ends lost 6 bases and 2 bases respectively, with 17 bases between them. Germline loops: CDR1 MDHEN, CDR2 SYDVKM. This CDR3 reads CASSPPLLATYEQYF. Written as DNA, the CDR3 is TGTGCCAGCAGCCCTCCTCTGTTGGCAACCTACGAGCAGTACTTC.

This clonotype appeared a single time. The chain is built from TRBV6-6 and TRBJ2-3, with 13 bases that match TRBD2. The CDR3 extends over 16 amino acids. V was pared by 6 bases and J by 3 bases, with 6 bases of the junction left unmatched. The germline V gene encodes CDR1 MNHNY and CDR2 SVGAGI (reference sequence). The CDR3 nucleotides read TGTGCCAGCAGACCAGGACTAGCGGGAGTTACAGATACGCAGTATTTT. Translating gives CASRPGLAGVTDTQYF.

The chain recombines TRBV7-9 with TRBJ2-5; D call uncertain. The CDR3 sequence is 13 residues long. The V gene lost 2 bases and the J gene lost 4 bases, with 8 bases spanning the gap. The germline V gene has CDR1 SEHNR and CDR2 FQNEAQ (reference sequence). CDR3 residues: CASSLTPPETQYF. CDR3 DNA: TGTGCCAGCAGCTTAACGCCGCCAGAGACCCAGTACTTC.

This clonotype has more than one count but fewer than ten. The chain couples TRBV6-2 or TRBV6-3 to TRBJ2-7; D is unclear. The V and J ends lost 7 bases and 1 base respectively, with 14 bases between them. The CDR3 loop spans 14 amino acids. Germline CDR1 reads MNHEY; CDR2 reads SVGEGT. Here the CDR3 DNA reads TGTGCCAGCAAGAGGAGCGTCTTGTCCTACGAGCAGTACTTC. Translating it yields CASKRSVLSYEQYF.

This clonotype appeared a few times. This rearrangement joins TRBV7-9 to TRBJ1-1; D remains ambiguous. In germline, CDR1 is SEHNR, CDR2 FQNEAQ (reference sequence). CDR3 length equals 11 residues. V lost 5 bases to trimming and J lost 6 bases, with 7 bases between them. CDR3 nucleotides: TGTGCCAGCAGCGTCCCCCCTGAAGCTTTCTTT. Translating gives CASSVPPEAFF.

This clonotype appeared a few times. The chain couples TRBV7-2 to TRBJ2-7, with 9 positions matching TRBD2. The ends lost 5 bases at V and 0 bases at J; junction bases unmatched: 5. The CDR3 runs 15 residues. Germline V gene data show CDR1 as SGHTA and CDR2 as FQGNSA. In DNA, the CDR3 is TGTGCCAGCAGCATGACTAGCGGAAGCTCCTACGAGCAGTACTTC. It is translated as CASSMTSGSSYEQYF.

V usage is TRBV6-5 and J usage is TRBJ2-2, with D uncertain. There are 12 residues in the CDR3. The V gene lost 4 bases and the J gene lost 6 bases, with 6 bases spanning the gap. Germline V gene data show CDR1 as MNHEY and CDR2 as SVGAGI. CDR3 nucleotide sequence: TGTGCCAGCAGTTGGAGCTCCGGGGAGCTGTTTTTT. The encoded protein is CASSWSSGELFF.

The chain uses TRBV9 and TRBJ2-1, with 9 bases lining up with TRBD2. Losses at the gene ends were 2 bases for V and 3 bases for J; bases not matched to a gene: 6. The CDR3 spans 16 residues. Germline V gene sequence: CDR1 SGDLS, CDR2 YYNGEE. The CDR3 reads CASSVALSGSYNEQFF. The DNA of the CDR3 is TGTGCCAGCAGCGTTGCCCTTAGCGGGAGCTACAATGAGCAGTTCTTC.

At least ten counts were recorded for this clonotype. CDR3 loop: CASSQVFYEQYF. Here the CDR3 DNA reads TGTGCCAGCAGCCAAGTATTTTACGAGCAGTACTTC. The rearrangement uses TRBV14 and TRBJ2-7; no firm D call. CDR3 size: 12 residues. The V end was cut by 1 base, the J end by 4 bases, with 5 bases between. Germline assignment: CDR1 SGHDN and CDR2 FVKESK.

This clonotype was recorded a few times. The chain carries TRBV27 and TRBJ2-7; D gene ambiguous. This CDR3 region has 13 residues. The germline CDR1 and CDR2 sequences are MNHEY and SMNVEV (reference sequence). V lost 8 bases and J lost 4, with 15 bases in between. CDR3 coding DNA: TGTGCCAGCTCAGCCCCCGATCGATACGAGCAGTACTTC. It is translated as CASSAPDRYEQYF.

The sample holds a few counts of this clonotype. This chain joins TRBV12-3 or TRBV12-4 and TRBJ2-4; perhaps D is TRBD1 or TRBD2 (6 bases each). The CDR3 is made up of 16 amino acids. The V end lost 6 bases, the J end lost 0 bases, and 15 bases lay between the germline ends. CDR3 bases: TGTGCCAGCAGCCGCGGAGGGGGGATAGCCAAAAACATTCAGTACTTC. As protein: CASSRGGGIAKNIQYF.

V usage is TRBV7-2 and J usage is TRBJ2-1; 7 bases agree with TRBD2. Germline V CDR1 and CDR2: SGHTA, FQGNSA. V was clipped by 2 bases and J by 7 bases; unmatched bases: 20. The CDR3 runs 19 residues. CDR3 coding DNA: TGTGCCAGCAGCTTATTTTTGTCGGTAGCGGGTGAGAGTTTGAATGAGCAGTTCTTC. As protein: CASSLFLSVAGESLNEQFF. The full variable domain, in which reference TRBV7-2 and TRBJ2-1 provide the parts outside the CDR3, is GAGVSQSPSNKVTEKGKDVELRCDPISGHTALYWYRQSLGQGLEFLIYFQGNSAPDKSGLPSDRFSAERTGGSVSTLTIQRTQQEDSAVYLCASSLFLSVAGESLNEQFFGPGTRLTVL.

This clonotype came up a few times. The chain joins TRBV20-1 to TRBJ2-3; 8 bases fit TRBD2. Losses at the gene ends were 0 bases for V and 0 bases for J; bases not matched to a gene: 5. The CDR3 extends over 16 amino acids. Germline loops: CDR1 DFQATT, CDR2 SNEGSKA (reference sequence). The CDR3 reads CSARDLASGSTDTQYF. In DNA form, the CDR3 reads TGCAGTGCTAGAGATTTGGCTAGCGGGAGCACAGATACGCAGTATTTT.

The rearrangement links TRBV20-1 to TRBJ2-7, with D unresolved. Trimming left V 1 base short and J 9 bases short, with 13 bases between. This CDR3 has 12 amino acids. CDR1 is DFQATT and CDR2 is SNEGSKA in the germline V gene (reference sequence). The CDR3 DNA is TGCAGTGCTAGAGGCCCTAACTTCGGGCAGTACTTC. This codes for CSARGPNFGQYF.

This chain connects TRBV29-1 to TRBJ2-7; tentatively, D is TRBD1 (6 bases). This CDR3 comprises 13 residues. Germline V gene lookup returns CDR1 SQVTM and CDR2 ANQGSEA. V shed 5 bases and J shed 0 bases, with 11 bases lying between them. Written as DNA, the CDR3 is TGCAGCGTTACTCGGACAGCCTCCTACGAGCAGTACTTC. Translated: CSVTRTASYEQYF.

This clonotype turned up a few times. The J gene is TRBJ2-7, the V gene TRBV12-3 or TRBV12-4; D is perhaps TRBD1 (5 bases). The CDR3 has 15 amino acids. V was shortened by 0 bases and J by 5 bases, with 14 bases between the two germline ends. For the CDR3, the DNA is TGTGCCAGCAGTTTAGCGGGTGGCAGGGTCGACGAGCAGTACTTC. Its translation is CASSLAGGRVDEQYF.

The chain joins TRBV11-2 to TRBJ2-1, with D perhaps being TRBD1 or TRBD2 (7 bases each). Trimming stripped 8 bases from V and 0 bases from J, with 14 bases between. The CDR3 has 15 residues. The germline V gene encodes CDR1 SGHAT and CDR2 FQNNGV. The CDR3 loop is CASGRGGVSYNEQFF. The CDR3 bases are TGTGCCAGCGGCAGGGGGGGTGTCTCCTACAATGAGCAGTTCTTC.

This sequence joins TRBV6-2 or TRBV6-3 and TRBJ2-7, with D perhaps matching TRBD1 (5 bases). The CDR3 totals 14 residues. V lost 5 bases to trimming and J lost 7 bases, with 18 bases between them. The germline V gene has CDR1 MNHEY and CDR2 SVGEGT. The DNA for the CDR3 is TGTGCCAGCAGTCCATGGGGCTCCGGCAATGAGCAGTACTTC. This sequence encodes CASSPWGSGNEQYF.

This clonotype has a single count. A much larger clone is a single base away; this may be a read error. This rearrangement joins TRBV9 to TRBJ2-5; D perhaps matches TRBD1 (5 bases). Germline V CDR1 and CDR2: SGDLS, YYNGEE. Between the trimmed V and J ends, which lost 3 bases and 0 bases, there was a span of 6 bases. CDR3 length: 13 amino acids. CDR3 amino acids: CASSGQYQETQYF. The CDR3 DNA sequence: TGTGCCAGCAGCGGACAGTACCAAGAGACCCAGTACTTC.